These 30 T cell receptor beta chains came from one sample sequenced in a study of T-cell reconstitution after alpha-beta-depleted transplantation in children. Preparing the TCRbeta library involved the use of unique molecular identifiers. One entry per CDR3 protein, called by TCRdb with MiXCR from the PCR reads. The sample shows roughly 670,000 distinct CDR3 sequences, around 14% of them seen only once. The input for sequencing was PBMCs, taken before TCRalphabeta/CD19-depleted stem cell transplant. The origin of the receptors is a girl aged 2-10 years with congenital amegakaryocytic thrombocytopenia, due to receive a stem cell transplant.

The gene calls are TRBV20-1 and TRBJ2-7; D is uncertain. V dropped 2 bases and J dropped 3 bases, with 14 bases sitting between them. Germline V gene sequence: CDR1 DFQATT, CDR2 SNEGSKA (reference sequence). This CDR3 is built from 14 residues. The CDR3 DNA sequence: TGCAGTGCTAGACCATCAGAAGGGTTCTACGAGCAGTACTTC. Encoded protein: CSARPSEGFYEQYF.

This clonotype has more than one count but fewer than ten. V and J are TRBV7-2 and TRBJ1-2; D may be TRBD1 (6 bases). Per germline, CDR1 SGHTA and CDR2 FQGNSA. Trimming shortened V by 2 bases and J by 3 bases, and 13 bases separated the two germline ends. CDR3 size: 15 residues. CDR3 amino acids: CASSLWGGRDYGYTF. The CDR3 region has the DNA TGTGCCAGCAGCTTATGGGGGGGGCGCGACTATGGCTACACCTTC.

The V and J genes are TRBV6-5 and TRBJ2-5; D may be TRBD2 (7 bases). The CDR3 extends over 14 amino acids. Trimming pared 8 bases from V and 2 bases from J, leaving 15 bases between. In germline, CDR1 is MNHEY, CDR2 SVGAGI. CDR3: CASLRRGGQETQYF. As DNA, the CDR3 is TGTGCCAGCCTACGAAGGGGGGGGCAAGAGACCCAGTACTTC.

This clonotype was seen a handful of times. The chain is built from TRBV7-3 and TRBJ2-3; D call uncertain. There are 14 residues in the CDR3. Germline-derived CDR1 and CDR2 are SGHTA and FQGTGA. V was pared by 1 base and J by 5 bases, with 10 bases between. CDR3 sequence (DNA): TGTGCCAGCAGCTTAATGCCCCTTGGAGATACGCAGTATTTT. Amino acids: CASSLMPLGDTQYF.

The chain joins TRBV3-1 to TRBJ2-5; 9 bases agree with TRBD1. CDR3 length equals 17 residues. V shed 0 bases and J 3 bases; nucleotides not matched to a gene: 8. The germline gives CDR1 LGHDT, CDR2 YNNKEL (reference sequence). CDR3: CASSQEFNRGLEETQYF. The CDR3 region has the DNA TGTGCCAGCAGCCAAGAATTCAACAGGGGGCTAGAAGAGACCCAGTACTTC.

This chain joins TRBV5-1 and TRBJ2-5; 9 nucleotides agree with TRBD2. The trim removed 5 bases at V and 2 bases at J, leaving 4 bases unmatched. Germline CDR1 SGHRS, CDR2 YFSETQ. The CDR3 runs to 14 residues. CDR3 in amino acids: CASRETSGQETQYF. The DNA for the CDR3 is TGCGCCAGCAGAGAGACTAGCGGTCAAGAGACCCAGTACTTC.

This clonotype was seen only a few times. The CDR3 loop is CASSLMRDPRRQYF. As DNA, the CDR3 is TGTGCCAGCAGTTTAATGCGGGACCCTAGGCGGCAGTACTTC. V and J are TRBV27 and TRBJ2-7; weak D call: TRBD2 (6 bases). Germline CDR1 and CDR2: MNHEY and SMNVEV (reference sequence). Trimming cost V 2 bases and J 9 bases, with 17 bases left between them. The CDR3 has 14 residues.

The V gene is TRBV19, the J gene TRBJ2-1; D is possibly TRBD1 (5 bases). Per germline, CDR1 LNHDA and CDR2 SQIVND (reference sequence). The CDR3 is made up of 13 amino acids. V lost 7 bases, J lost 5 bases, and 12 bases lay in between. CDR3 in amino acids: CASISRAHNEQFF. CDR3 nucleotide sequence: TGTGCCAGTATTTCCAGGGCACACAATGAGCAGTTCTTC.

A few counts support this clonotype. One junction end disagrees with the germline gene, perhaps due to a read error. In nucleotides, the CDR3 is TGTGCCAGCAGTAAACAGGGTTATGGAAGCACCATATATTTT. Translated, it gives CASSKQGYGSTIYF. This rearrangement joins TRBV12-3 or TRBV12-4 to TRBJ1-3, with D possibly TRBD1 on 6 matching bases. This CDR3 region has 14 residues.

There are many counts of this clonotype. The V call is TRBV3-1, the J call TRBJ1-6, with D unresolved. This CDR3 spans 13 amino acids. CDR1 is LGHDT and CDR2 is YNNKEL in the germline V gene (reference sequence). With 0 bases removed from V and 9 bases from J, the gap between germline ends came to 6 bases. CDR3 in DNA: TGTGCCAGCAGCCAAGAACAAGGTTCACCCCTCCACTTT. This translates into CASSQEQGSPLHF.

This clonotype was observed at least ten times. J is TRBJ1-5 and V is TRBV12-3 or TRBV12-4; tentative D call: TRBD1 (5 bases). V lost 11 bases, J lost 2 bases, and 13 bases lay in between. There are 13 residues in the CDR3. In DNA, the CDR3 is TGTGCCTCCCAGGGAATTGGCAATCAGCCCCAGCATTTT. Translating it yields CASQGIGNQPQHF.

CDR3 DNA: TGCAGTGCTAGATGGGGCAATCAGCCCCAGCATTTT. Encoded protein: CSARWGNQPQHF. V gene TRBV20-1 combines with J gene TRBJ1-5; D gene unclear. CDR1 DFQATT and CDR2 SNEGSKA come from the germline V gene (reference sequence). The CDR3 spans 12 residues. Trimming left V 2 bases short and J 2 bases short, with 4 bases between.

This clonotype occurred a few times. The genes are TRBV21-1 and TRBJ2-4; TRBD1 reflects the table's D call only, with no check against the DNA. TRBV21-1 is a pseudogene segment. CDR3 length: 16 residues. CDR3 nucleotides: TGTGCCAGCAGCACATACGGGGGGAGCTGGATACGGGTTCAGTACTTC. Protein product: CASSTYGGSWIRVQYF.

This clonotype has a count of ten or more. V and J are TRBV29-1 and TRBJ1-2; D is ambiguous. The CDR3 is made up of 11 amino acids. CDR1 is SQVTM and CDR2 is ANQGSEA in the germline V gene. V lost 6 bases and J 4 bases, leaving 9 bases between the germline ends. This chain's CDR3 is CSVPGFYGYTF. In DNA, the CDR3 is TGCAGCGTGCCGGGTTTCTATGGCTACACCTTC.

This clonotype occurred many times. This sequence joins TRBV4-1 and TRBJ2-1, with a weak D call TRBD2 (5 bases). This CDR3 comprises 16 residues. V was shortened by 0 bases and J by 0 bases, with 9 bases between the two germline ends. Germline V gene data show CDR1 as MGHRA and CDR2 as YSYEKL. The chain's CDR3 is CASSQDLDFSYNEQFF. As DNA, the CDR3 is TGCGCCAGCAGCCAAGACCTGGACTTCTCCTACAATGAGCAGTTCTTC.

In regard to this clonotype: A single base separates this from a much larger clone, so it may be a read error. CDR3: CIAVDQKKQYF. The CDR3 DNA is TGCATTGCTGTCGACCAGAAAAAGCAGTACTTC. The chain has TRBV20-1 and TRBJ2-7; D not certain. The CDR3 contains 11 residues. Germline CDR1 reads DFQATT; CDR2 reads SNEGSKA (reference sequence).

At least ten counts were recorded for this clonotype. The V and J genes are TRBV6-1 and TRBJ2-7; 7 nucleotides agree with TRBD2. The germline V gene has CDR1 MNHNS and CDR2 SASEGT. This CDR3 comprises 15 residues. Trimming took 5 bases from V and 2 from J; bases not matched to a gene: 9. In nucleotides, the CDR3 is TGTGCCAGCAGTAGCACCGGGACTAACACCTACGAGCAGTACTTC. It is translated as CASSSTGTNTYEQYF.

V usage is TRBV11-2 and J usage is TRBJ1-5; D is undetermined. The V end lost 6 bases, the J end lost 0 bases, and 9 bases lay between the germline ends. This CDR3 spans 14 amino acids. Germline V CDR1 and CDR2: SGHAT, FQNNGV. The CDR3 spells CASSPENSNQPQHF. For the CDR3, the DNA is TGTGCCAGCAGTCCGGAGAATAGCAATCAGCCCCAGCATTTT. Full variable domain (missing parts from reference TRBV11-2 and TRBJ1-5): EAGVAQSPRYKIIEKRQSVAFWCNPISGHATLYWYQQILGQGPKLLIQFQNNGVVDDSQLPKDRFSAERLKGVDSTLKIQPAKLEDSAVYLCASSPENSNQPQHFGDGTRLSIL.

This clonotype occurred many times. This chain links TRBV5-1 with TRBJ2-5; D gene ambiguous. Germline V gene sequence: CDR1 SGHRS, CDR2 YFSETQ. Trimming stripped 6 bases from V and 5 bases from J, with 20 bases between. The CDR3 has 15 residues. The CDR3 loop is CASTESSRVLETQYF. CDR3 coding DNA: TGCGCCAGCACCGAATCATCCCGGGTGTTGGAGACCCAGTACTTC.

This clonotype has only a few counts. V and J are TRBV11-1 and TRBJ2-1, with 9 bases lining up with TRBD1. The CDR3 covers 19 residues. The trim removed 0 bases at V and 3 bases at J, leaving 12 bases unmatched. Germline values: CDR1 SGHAT, CDR2 FQDESV (reference sequence). The CDR3 nucleotides read TGTGCCAGCAGCTTAGCTTATCCCCCCGGGACAGGGATCTACAATGAGCAGTTCTTC. Its protein is CASSLAYPPGTGIYNEQFF.

This clonotype was found a few times. The chain employs TRBV20-1 and TRBJ2-7, with D perhaps assigned TRBD1 or TRBD2 (6 bases each). The CDR3 sequence is 13 residues long. Per germline, CDR1 DFQATT and CDR2 SNEGSKA (reference sequence). V was trimmed by 6 bases and J by 0 bases, leaving 12 bases between them. The CDR3 loop is CSAEGGLSYEQYF. The CDR3 DNA reads as TGCAGTGCCGAAGGGGGACTCTCCTACGAGCAGTACTTC.

At least ten counts were recorded for this clonotype. The chain links TRBV5-1 to TRBJ2-1; D remains unclear. The V end lost 0 bases, the J end lost 4 bases, and 23 bases lay between the germline ends. The CDR3 has 19 amino acids. Germline CDR1 reads SGHRS; CDR2 reads YFSETQ. The CDR3 sequence is CASSLEPQITSGRYNEQFF. The DNA for the CDR3 is TGCGCCAGCAGCTTGGAACCCCAAATTACATCGGGCAGATACAATGAGCAGTTCTTC.

This clonotype has only a few counts. The J gene is TRBJ1-2, the V gene TRBV12-3 or TRBV12-4, with D uncertain. The V and J ends lost 6 bases and 4 bases respectively, with 18 bases between them. The CDR3 is 15 residues long. The CDR3 sequence: CASRPPQAFGYGYTF. CDR3 bases: TGTGCCAGCAGACCCCCCCAGGCATTCGGCTATGGCTACACCTTC.

The table lists this clonotype with a few counts. The chain uses TRBV5-1 and TRBJ2-7; D remains unclear. Between the trimmed V and J ends, which lost 4 bases and 2 bases, there was a span of 13 bases. Germline V gene data show CDR1 as SGHRS and CDR2 as YFSETQ. The CDR3 covers 14 residues. This CDR3 is CASSGGYGPYEQYF. CDR3 DNA: TGCGCCAGCAGCGGCGGATACGGGCCCTACGAGCAGTACTTC.

The CDR3 DNA reads as TGTGCCAGCAGCCAAGTAGCGGGAGATTTTTACGAGCAGTACTTC. It is translated as CASSQVAGDFYEQYF. V usage is TRBV4-2 and J usage is TRBJ2-7; 9 bases align to TRBD2. The V segment lost 1 base and the J segment 4 bases; nucleotides outside the gene matches: 5. Germline V gives CDR1 LGHNA, CDR2 YNFKEQ. The CDR3 has 15 residues.

This clonotype came up many times. The chain recombines TRBV12-3 or TRBV12-4 with TRBJ2-3; weak D call: TRBD1 (6 bases). V was clipped by 7 bases and J by 6 bases, with 29 bases between them. CDR3 size: 18 residues. This chain's CDR3 is CASTGWGTQIFRRDTQYF. The CDR3 DNA follows: TGTGCCAGCACAGGGTGGGGGACACAGATTTTTCGACGGGATACGCAGTATTTT.

Only a few counts were recorded for this clonotype. The chain joins TRBV30 to TRBJ2-7, with D perhaps matching TRBD2 (6 bases). Germline CDR1 and CDR2: GTSNPN and SVGIG (reference sequence). The CDR3 length is 12 residues. Trimming removed 5 bases at V and 2 bases at J, with 10 bases between. The CDR3 region is CAWGSGAYEQYF. For the CDR3, the DNA is TGTGCCTGGGGCTCGGGGGCCTACGAGCAGTACTTC.

This clonotype occurred a few times. This rearrangement joins TRBV5-1 to TRBJ2-7, with D unresolved. Germline V gives CDR1 SGHRS, CDR2 YFSETQ. Trimming removed 0 bases from V and 4 bases from J, with 11 bases in between. This CDR3 contains 14 residues. The CDR3 nucleotides are TGCGCCAGCAGCTTGGTCCCCGACGCATACGAGCAGTACTTC. Protein: CASSLVPDAYEQYF.

A note on this clonotype: This may arise from a read error, as a much more abundant clone is one base away. The chain couples TRBV12-3 or TRBV12-4 to TRBJ2-1, with a weak D call TRBD2 (5 bases). Trimming pared 5 bases from V and 2 bases from J, leaving 13 bases between. The CDR3 length is 15 residues. The CDR3 DNA reads TGTGCCAGCAGTCTGGTAGCGCGGGCCTACAATGAGCAGTTCTTC. Amino acid sequence: CASSLVARAYNEQFF.

This clonotype has more than one count but fewer than ten. The chain has TRBV12-3 or TRBV12-4 and TRBJ1-4; D is unclear. The ends were cut back, 6 bases at V and 4 bases at J, with 15 bases in the middle. The CDR3 runs to 15 residues. The CDR3 reads CASSILLGDNEKLFF. In nucleotides, the CDR3 is TGTGCCAGCAGCATACTACTTGGAGATAATGAAAAACTGTTTTTT.